This T cell receptor (beta chain) was observed in a study of T-cell reconstitution after alpha-beta-depleted transplantation in children. This clonotype was seen at least ten times. One end of the junction does not line up with germline, which may come from a read error. The CDR3 length is 16 residues. CDR1 and CDR2 (germline): SGHTA, FQGNSA. Unique molecular identifiers tagged the TCRbeta library. Using its own MiXCR run on the PCR reads, TCRdb lists one record per CDR3 protein. Among about 120,000 distinct CDR3 sequences, 10% were seen once, and the ten largest hold about 7.3%. J is TRBJ2-4 and V is TRBV7-2, with 10 positions matching TRBD2. The input for sequencing was PBMCs from the stem cell graft donor, taken from the stem cell graft. The sequence was collected from a human donor who donated a stem cell graft to a child with acute lymphoblastic leukemia. The CDR3 reads CASSIAGGLAKNIQYF. The CDR3 bases are TGTGCCAGCAGCATAGCGGGGGGCTTAGCCAAAAACATTCAGTACTTC.